A selection of T cell receptor beta chains follows, all from one sample in a study of cytomegalovirus exposure and HLA in healthy donors. TCRdb's copy holds only in-frame clones and misses some; the assay was immunoSEQ multiplex PCR. The data show 140,000 to 150,000 clones, about 61% seen once. The sample taken for sequencing was PBMCs. The receptors shown here come from a male donor in good health and CMV-seronegative. The CDR3 runs from the conserved cysteine through the conserved F or W. D genes are given only for firm matches. Only some rows state a clone size, as once, few, many or a class for expanded clones.

v_call: TRBV30; clone_size: few; d_call: TRBD2; j_call: TRBJ2-1; cdr3_aa: CAAPGLADNEQFF; cdr3_nt: TGTGCCGCCCCGGGACTAGCGGACAATGAGCAGTTCTTC
v_call: TRBV6-5; clone_size: many; d_call: -; j_call: TRBJ2-7; cdr3_aa: CASSYSGGFSSYEQYF; cdr3_nt: TGTGCCAGCAGTTACTCAGGAGGGTTTAGCTCCTACGAGCAGTACTTC
v_call: TRBV5-8; clone_size: -; d_call: TRBD1; j_call: TRBJ1-5; cdr3_aa: CASNDRGNQPQHF; cdr3_nt: TGTGCCAGCAACGACAGGGGTAATCAGCCCCAGCATTTT
v_call: TRBV6-6; clone_size: -; d_call: -; j_call: TRBJ1-4; cdr3_aa: CAAGGGPATNEKLFF; cdr3_nt: TGTGCCGCTGGGGGGGGCCCAGCAACTAATGAAAAACTGTTTTTT
v_call: TRBV4-3; clone_size: -; d_call: -; j_call: TRBJ2-1; cdr3_aa: CASSQTPSSYNEQFF; cdr3_nt: TGCGCCAGCAGCCAGACTCCGAGCTCCTACAATGAGCAGTTCTTC
v_call: TRBV7-9; clone_size: -; d_call: -; j_call: TRBJ1-1; cdr3_aa: CASSWGTQNTEAFF; cdr3_nt: TGTGCCAGCAGCTGGGGCACTCAGAACACTGAAGCTTTCTTT
v_call: TRBV18; clone_size: few; d_call: -; j_call: TRBJ2-5; cdr3_aa: CASSRGVAQETQYF; cdr3_nt: TGTGCCAGCTCACGCGGGGTTGCCCAAGAGACCCAGTACTTC
v_call: TRBV2; clone_size: -; d_call: TRBD1; j_call: TRBJ2-5; cdr3_aa: CASGTGAETQYF; cdr3_nt: TGTGCCAGCGGAACAGGGGCGGAGACCCAGTACTTC
v_call: TRBV15; clone_size: few; d_call: TRBD1; j_call: TRBJ2-5; cdr3_aa: CATSRDPTGKETQYF; cdr3_nt: TGTGCCACCAGCAGAGACCCGACAGGGAAAGAGACCCAGTACTTC
v_call: TRBV9; clone_size: -; d_call: TRBD1; j_call: TRBJ2-3; cdr3_aa: CASRGQGADTQYF; cdr3_nt: TGTGCCAGCAGGGGACAGGGTGCAGATACGCAGTATTTT
v_call: TRBV19; clone_size: -; d_call: -; j_call: TRBJ2-7; cdr3_aa: CASSIEAQSTYEQYF; cdr3_nt: TGTGCCAGTAGTATAGAGGCACAGAGCACCTACGAGCAGTACTTC
v_call: TRBV27; clone_size: -; d_call: -; j_call: TRBJ1-2; cdr3_aa: CASSLAGNGYTF; cdr3_nt: TGTGCCAGCAGTTTGGCCGGGAATGGCTACACCTTC
v_call: TRBV29-1; clone_size: few; d_call: -; j_call: TRBJ2-1; cdr3_aa: CSVDRLDYYNEQFF; cdr3_nt: TGCAGCGTTGATCGGCTAGATTACTACAATGAGCAGTTCTTC
v_call: TRBV27; clone_size: few; d_call: -; j_call: TRBJ1-2; cdr3_aa: CASSLSFLAGASGYTF; cdr3_nt: TGTGCCAGCAGTTTATCCTTCCTTGCAGGGGCGAGTGGCTACACCTTC
v_call: TRBV11-3; clone_size: -; d_call: TRBD2; j_call: TRBJ2-2; cdr3_aa: CASSLQGLAGGTLTTGELFF; cdr3_nt: TGTGCCAGCAGCTTACAGGGACTAGCGGGGGGGACCCTAACCACCGGGGAGCTGTTTTTT
v_call: TRBV2; clone_size: -; d_call: -; j_call: TRBJ1-6; cdr3_aa: CASLKERSDNSPLHF; cdr3_nt: TGTGCCAGCCTCAAGGAACGCAGCGATAATTCACCCCTCCACTTT
v_call: TRBV28; clone_size: -; d_call: TRBD1; j_call: TRBJ1-1; cdr3_aa: CASKGTGGLNTEAFF; cdr3_nt: TGTGCCAGCAAGGGGACAGGCGGTCTGAACACTGAAGCTTTCTTT
v_call: TRBV7-2; clone_size: -; d_call: -; j_call: TRBJ1-3; cdr3_aa: CASSPTRSGNTIYF; cdr3_nt: TGTGCCAGCAGCCCCACGCGCTCTGGAAACACCATATATTTT
v_call: TRBV6-5; clone_size: once; d_call: -; j_call: TRBJ2-2; cdr3_aa: CASISTTAGAGELFF; cdr3_nt: TGTGCCAGCATCTCTACGACGGCAGGGGCCGGGGAGCTGTTTTTT
v_call: TRBV5-4; clone_size: -; d_call: -; j_call: TRBJ2-7; cdr3_aa: CASSLGGETYEQYF; cdr3_nt: TGTGCCAGCAGCTTGGGAGGTGAAACCTACGAGCAGTACTTC
v_call: TRBV27; clone_size: -; d_call: -; j_call: TRBJ2-7; cdr3_aa: CASKATGGEQYF; cdr3_nt: TGTGCCAGCAAGGCTACAGGCGGCGAGCAGTACTTC
v_call: TRBV14; clone_size: -; d_call: -; j_call: TRBJ1-2; cdr3_aa: CASSQEHWRHLTNYGYTF; cdr3_nt: TGTGCCAGCAGCCAAGAGCATTGGCGGCACCTTACTAACTATGGCTACACCTTC
v_call: TRBV10-2; clone_size: -; d_call: -; j_call: TRBJ2-5; cdr3_aa: CASSESGIYGETQYF; cdr3_nt: TGCGCCAGCAGTGAGTCGGGTATTTACGGGGAGACCCAGTACTTC
v_call: TRBV7-6; clone_size: few; d_call: TRBD1; j_call: TRBJ1-1; cdr3_aa: CASSARDRNTEAFF; cdr3_nt: TGTGCCAGCAGCGCACGGGACAGGAACACTGAAGCTTTCTTT
v_call: TRBV15; clone_size: few; d_call: TRBD1; j_call: TRBJ2-3; cdr3_aa: CATSRRQGSTDTQYF; cdr3_nt: TGTGCCACCAGCAGAAGACAGGGTAGCACAGATACGCAGTATTTT
v_call: TRBV6-5; clone_size: few; d_call: -; j_call: TRBJ2-7; cdr3_aa: CASSQAGPVYEQYF; cdr3_nt: TGTGCCAGCAGCCAGGCAGGCCCAGTCTACGAGCAGTACTTC
v_call: TRBV5-1; clone_size: -; d_call: -; j_call: TRBJ2-1; cdr3_aa: CASSLANYGGLGEQFF; cdr3_nt: TGCGCCAGCAGCTTGGCCAATTACGGGGGGCTGGGTGAGCAGTTCTTC
v_call: TRBV7-2; clone_size: -; d_call: -; j_call: TRBJ1-2; cdr3_aa: CASSMDTNYGYTF; cdr3_nt: TGTGCCAGCAGTATGGACACAAACTATGGCTACACCTTC
v_call: TRBV7-3; clone_size: -; d_call: TRBD2; j_call: TRBJ2-1; cdr3_aa: CASSSGGFDNEQFF; cdr3_nt: TGTGCCAGCAGCTCGGGGGGATTCGACAATGAGCAGTTCTTC
v_call: TRBV30; clone_size: once; d_call: TRBD1; j_call: TRBJ1-6; cdr3_aa: CAWGTGEDNSPLHF; cdr3_nt: TGTGCCTGGGGGACAGGGGAGGATAATTCACCCCTCCACTTT
v_call: TRBV18; clone_size: few; d_call: TRBD1; j_call: TRBJ2-7; cdr3_aa: CASSPSGQGMGEQYF; cdr3_nt: TGTGCCAGCTCACCATCGGGACAGGGAATGGGCGAGCAGTACTTC
v_call: TRBV6-1; clone_size: few; d_call: TRBD1; j_call: TRBJ1-2; cdr3_aa: CASSDHTGDGYTF; cdr3_nt: TGTGCCAGCAGTGACCATACAGGGGATGGCTACACCTTC
v_call: TRBV29-1; clone_size: -; d_call: TRBD1; j_call: TRBJ2-7; cdr3_aa: CSVPGQGGYEQYF; cdr3_nt: TGCAGCGTACCCGGACAGGGGGGATACGAGCAGTACTTC
v_call: TRBV10-2; clone_size: few; d_call: -; j_call: TRBJ2-6; cdr3_aa: CASSPETGSSGANVLTF; cdr3_nt: TGCGCCAGCAGTCCAGAAACAGGGAGCTCTGGGGCCAACGTCCTGACTTTC
v_call: TRBV28; clone_size: -; d_call: TRBD2; j_call: TRBJ2-3; cdr3_aa: CATSSGYADTQYF; cdr3_nt: TGTGCCACCTCTAGCGGCTATGCGGATACGCAGTATTTT
v_call: TRBV5-8; clone_size: -; d_call: -; j_call: TRBJ1-3; cdr3_aa: CASRLSVNRGSGNTIYF; cdr3_nt: TGTGCCAGCCGCTTGTCGGTTAACCGGGGCTCTGGAAACACCATATATTTT
v_call: TRBV6-6; clone_size: -; d_call: TRBD1; j_call: TRBJ1-1; cdr3_aa: CASSSVDRATEAFF; cdr3_nt: TGTGCCAGCAGTTCCGTTGACAGGGCCACTGAAGCTTTCTTT
v_call: TRBV9; clone_size: -; d_call: -; j_call: TRBJ2-7; cdr3_aa: CASSVEAIGRGLYEQYF; cdr3_nt: TGTGCCAGCAGCGTAGAGGCTATCGGGAGGGGGCTGTACGAGCAGTACTTC
v_call: TRBV5-4; clone_size: -; d_call: -; j_call: TRBJ1-2; cdr3_aa: CASSLKAAGYGYTF; cdr3_nt: TGTGCCAGCAGCTTGAAAGCCGCCGGCTATGGCTACACCTTC
v_call: TRBV2; clone_size: -; d_call: TRBD1; j_call: TRBJ1-2; cdr3_aa: CASSRDRGYGYTF; cdr3_nt: TGTGCCAGCAGTCGGGACAGGGGCTATGGCTACACCTTC
v_call: TRBV27; clone_size: -; d_call: TRBD1; j_call: TRBJ2-7; cdr3_aa: CASSLGTGPYEQYF; cdr3_nt: TGTGCCAGCAGTTTAGGGACAGGGCCCTACGAGCAGTACTTC
v_call: TRBV7-3; clone_size: -; d_call: TRBD2; j_call: TRBJ2-1; cdr3_aa: CASSETSGGVNEQFF; cdr3_nt: TGTGCCAGCAGCGAAACTAGCGGAGGGGTCAATGAGCAGTTCTTC
v_call: TRBV7-6; clone_size: once; d_call: TRBD2; j_call: TRBJ2-7; cdr3_aa: CASSLEGTTRYEQYF; cdr3_nt: TGTGCCAGCAGCTTAGAAGGGACTACGAGATACGAGCAGTACTTC
v_call: TRBV6-6; clone_size: -; d_call: TRBD1; j_call: TRBJ1-6; cdr3_aa: CASNIQGGSYNSPLHF; cdr3_nt: TGTGCCAGCAACATACAGGGGGGCTCCTATAATTCACCCCTCCACTTT
v_call: TRBV14; clone_size: -; d_call: -; j_call: TRBJ1-2; cdr3_aa: CASSQDPRGFYGYTF; cdr3_nt: TGTGCCAGCAGCCAAGATCCGCGGGGATTCTATGGCTACACCTTC
v_call: TRBV6-4; clone_size: once; d_call: -; j_call: TRBJ1-3; cdr3_aa: CASSLYPGSGNTIYF; cdr3_nt: TGTGCCAGCAGTTTGTACCCAGGCTCTGGAAACACCATATATTTT
v_call: TRBV7-9; clone_size: -; d_call: TRBD1; j_call: TRBJ1-3; cdr3_aa: CASSPRDSHSGNTIYF; cdr3_nt: TGTGCCAGCAGCCCGCGGGACAGCCACTCTGGAAACACCATATATTTT
v_call: TRBV6-5; clone_size: -; d_call: TRBD1; j_call: TRBJ1-2; cdr3_aa: CASSYHPGQGGYGYTF; cdr3_nt: TGTGCCAGCAGTTACCACCCGGGACAGGGGGGCTATGGCTACACCTTC
v_call: TRBV5-1; clone_size: -; d_call: TRBD2; j_call: TRBJ2-5; cdr3_aa: CASRNGLAGGTNQETQYF; cdr3_nt: TGCGCCAGCCGAAACGGACTAGCGGGGGGGACTAACCAAGAGACCCAGTACTTC
v_call: TRBV15; clone_size: -; d_call: TRBD1; j_call: TRBJ1-5; cdr3_aa: CATSWGQGDNQPQHF; cdr3_nt: TGTGCCACCAGCTGGGGACAGGGGGACAATCAGCCCCAGCATTTT